A selection of T cell receptor beta chains follows, all from one sample in a study of blood T cell repertoires in COVID-19. The assay was immunoSEQ multiplex PCR, and TCRdb's table has in-frame clones only and misses some. The top ten clones hold around 6.1% of a sample with 120,000 to 150,000 clones, approximately 87% of them seen once. Sequenced input: peripheral blood. All receptors come from a man of 80 years or more with acute or convalescent COVID-19. Each CDR3 is given with its conserved first and last residue. Fields, in order: J gene, V gene, clone size, CDR3 protein. Clone size is given for some rows only: seen once, a few or many times, or a class if the clone is expanded.

TRBJ2-2	TRBV19	NA	CASRDRGRGPGELFF
TRBJ1-3	TRBV10-2	NA	CASSEAGSGNTIYF
TRBJ1-4	TRBV3-1/TRBV3-2	few	CASSQNEGEKLFF
TRBJ2-7	TRBV6-5	NA	CASRGLAGGGEQYF
TRBJ2-6	TRBV5-1	NA	CASSLVVSGANVLTF
TRBJ2-5	TRBV2	NA	CASSGWVLAQETQYF
TRBJ2-7	TRBV19	once	CASSISRGPTYEQYF
TRBJ2-3	TRBV5-1	NA	CASSLADREDTQYF
TRBJ2-1	TRBV5-3	NA	CARSLGSHLGGDNNEQFF
TRBJ1-1	TRBV18	NA	CASSPVGLRVGRTEAFF
TRBJ1-5	TRBV10-3	once	CATSPTGKINQPQHF
TRBJ1-2	TRBV11-2	NA	CASSLVRGSRASNYGYTF
TRBJ2-7	TRBV2	NA	CASSVGHSYEQYF
TRBJ2-5	TRBV4-2	NA	CASSQEGQGRETQYF
TRBJ2-7	TRBV28	NA	CASSAISGGLYEQYF
TRBJ1-1	TRBV20-1	NA	CSARGSGKTFF
TRBJ2-1	TRBV5-8	NA	CASSPSLRGASYNEQFF
TRBJ2-5	TRBV18	NA	CASSTETTGTQYF
TRBJ2-1	TRBV28	once	CASRQGAREQFF
TRBJ1-5	TRBV6-5	NA	CASRRNADLSQPQHF
TRBJ1-2	TRBV11-2	once	CASSLAGGDGYTF
TRBJ1-1	TRBV5-1	NA	CASSSDRWGTEAFF
TRBJ1-5	TRBV11-3	NA	CASSHSRTGRINQPQHF
TRBJ2-3	TRBV27	few	CASSLSTDRGRRDTQYF
TRBJ1-2	TRBV28	NA	CASKFIIPTGDRVPILGGYTF
TRBJ2-1	TRBV19	NA	CASSVRPPREQFF
TRBJ1-1	TRBV6-1	NA	CASSDPAHTEAFF